This T cell receptor (beta chain) derives from a study of cytomegalovirus exposure and HLA in healthy donors. About the research overall: The 130 or so validation repertoires used a platform that matched the one used for the approximately 670 first-cohort repertoires, as a later analysis reported.

Broader study findings: Three CMV-associated chains were confirmed in vitro to be specific for CMV antigens. According to a later analysis, TCR clusters from the first cohort tended to co-occur in the roughly 130 validation repertoires. Many donors carried some public TCRs, although rarity characterized most TCR sequences.

For this clone: What it recognizes is unknown.

Sequencing used immunoSEQ multiplex PCR; TCRdb keeps in-frame clones, though not all of them. The table records around 91,000 clones, 90% to 95% of them present only once. Germline CDR1 reads LGHNA; CDR2 reads YSLEER. The CDR3 has 19 amino acids. V lost 5 bases and J lost 0; bases outside the gene matches: 18. The sample was PBMCs. The sequence was collected from a woman aged 30 to 39 in good health and CMV-seropositive. The rearrangement links TRBV4-3 to TRBJ2-7, with 8 bases fitting TRBD1. CDR3 nucleotide sequence: TGCGCCAGCAGCTACCGCGTCGGCACAGGGGGATTTTTCTCCTACGAGCAGTACTTC. Amino acid sequence: CASSYRVGTGGFFSYEQYF.